This T cell receptor beta chain was observed in a study of beta chain features in type 1 diabetes. As regards this clone: What it recognizes is unknown.

Central memory, naive, regulatory and stem cell-like memory CD4+ cells were sorted by CD45RO/CCR7/CD25/CD127/CD95/CD27. J gave up 3 bases and V 4 bases, and 6 bases lay outside the gene matches. CDR1 and CDR2 from the germline V gene are SGHRS and YFSETQ. The CDR3 runs 15 residues. Isolated RNA was reverse transcribed in full, so expressed TCRB transcripts were sequenced. Read counts averaged around 3.6 million for samples of naive, central memory and regulatory T cells. Method: immunoSEQ multiplex PCR; TCRdb's copy keeps in-frame clones and lacks some. In the table there are 250,000 to 300,000 clones, around 15% of which are singletons. Findings and caveats of the study: There was a moderate but significant shortening of TCRB CDR3s in all four CD4+ subsets of Type 1 diabetes patients.

The chain is built from TRBV5-1 and TRBJ2-1; TRBD1 matches 8 bases. Sequences were obtained from naive CD4+ T cells from blood. The sequence came from a young man with type 1 diabetes. The CDR3 protein is CASSLTGQDYNEQFF. CDR3 coding DNA: TGCGCCAGCAGCCTCACGGGACAGGACTACAATGAGCAGTTCTTC.